This paragraph reports one T cell receptor (beta chain). Antigen: not known. These data are taken from a study of cytomegalovirus exposure and HLA in healthy donors. Findings and limits, study-wide: Earlier analysis found most TCR beta V segments productive about 87% or about 30% of the time. Analysis performed later showed TCR beta chains linked to HLA being more clonally expanded than equally common others. Reportedly, fewer N-insertions than the approximately 700-donor mean appeared in an Asian-associated ancestry cluster in a later analysis. Reportedly, cytomegalovirus status was diagnosed with high sensitivity and specificity.

PCR amplification relied on 60 Vbeta primers (plus 13 Jbeta primers). Here immunoSEQ multiplex PCR was the method, and the copy in TCRdb shows in-frame clones only, minus some. The data show around 79,000 clones, around 72% seen once. This CDR3 has 11 residues. Germline values: CDR1 DFQATT, CDR2 SNEGSKA (reference sequence). V lost 3 bases and J 2 bases, leaving 4 bases between the germline ends. Sequenced input: PBMCs. This chain joins TRBV20-1 and TRBJ2-5, with D unclear. This clonotype was sampled from a woman in her forties in good health and CMV-seropositive. Written as DNA, the CDR3 is TGCAGTGCTAGGACACAAGAGACCCAGTACTTC. Its translation is CSARTQETQYF.